This T cell receptor (beta chain) emerged from a study of blood T cell repertoires in COVID-19. The wider study: The United States, Italy and Spain supplied acute and convalescent COVID-19 samples. PBMCs, B-cell-depleted T cells, or T cells were the source of the cDNA or gDNA that made up the material.

As originally analysed: Estimates of nucleated cell counts were drawn from the amplification of reference gene primers. Sequencing used immunoSEQ multiplex PCR; TCRdb keeps in-frame clones, though not all of them. V and J calls and clone size follow that table, whereas D and trimming were derived from the DNA. This table holds over 90,000 clones, more than 75% found once. This clone was detected only once. Germline V gives CDR1 SGHAT, CDR2 FQNNGV. With 5 bases removed from V and 8 bases from J, the gap between germline ends came to 16 bases. The CDR3 length is 14 residues. The genes are TRBV11-2 and TRBJ1-3, with TRBD1 as a possible D gene (6 bases). Sequences were obtained from peripheral blood. This receptor was identified in a man between 60 and 75 years old with active or convalescent COVID-19. CDR3 DNA sequence: TGTGCCAGCAGCCTGGGACAAGCATCATACACCATATATTTT. It specifies CASSLGQASYTIYF.